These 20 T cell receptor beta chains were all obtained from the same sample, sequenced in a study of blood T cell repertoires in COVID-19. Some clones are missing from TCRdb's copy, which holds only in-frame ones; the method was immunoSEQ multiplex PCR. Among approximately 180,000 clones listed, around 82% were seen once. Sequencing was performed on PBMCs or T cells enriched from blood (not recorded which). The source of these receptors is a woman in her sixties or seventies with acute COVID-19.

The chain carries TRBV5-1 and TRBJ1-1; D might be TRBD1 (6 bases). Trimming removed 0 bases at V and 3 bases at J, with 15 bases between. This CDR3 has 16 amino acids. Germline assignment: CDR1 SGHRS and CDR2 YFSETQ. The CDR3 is CASSLATTYRDTEAFF. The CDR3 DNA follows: TGCGCCAGCAGCTTGGCTACAACCTACAGGGACACTGAAGCTTTCTTT.

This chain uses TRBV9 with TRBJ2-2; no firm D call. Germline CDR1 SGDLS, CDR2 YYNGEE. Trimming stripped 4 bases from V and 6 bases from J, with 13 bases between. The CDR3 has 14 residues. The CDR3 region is CASSFQALPGELFF. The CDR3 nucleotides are TGTGCCAGCAGCTTCCAGGCCCTGCCCGGGGAGCTGTTTTTT. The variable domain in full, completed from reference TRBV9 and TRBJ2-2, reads DSGVTQTPKHLITATGQRVTLRCSPRSGDLSVYWYQQSLDQGLQFLIQYYNGEERAKGNILERFSAQQFPDLHSELNLSSLELGDSALYFCASSFQALPGELFFGEGSRLTVL.

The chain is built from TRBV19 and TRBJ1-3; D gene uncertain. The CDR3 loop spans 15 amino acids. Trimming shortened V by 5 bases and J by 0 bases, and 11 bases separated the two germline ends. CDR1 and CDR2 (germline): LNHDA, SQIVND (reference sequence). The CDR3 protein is CASSAGFISGNTIYF. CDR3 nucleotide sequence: TGTGCCAGTAGTGCAGGCTTCATCTCTGGAAACACCATATATTTT.

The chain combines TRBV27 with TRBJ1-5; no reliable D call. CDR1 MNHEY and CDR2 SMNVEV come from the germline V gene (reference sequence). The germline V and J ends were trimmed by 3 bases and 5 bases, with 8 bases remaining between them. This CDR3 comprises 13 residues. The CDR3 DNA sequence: TGTGCCAGCAGTTTTAGGAGCTATCAGCCCCAGCATTTT. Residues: CASSFRSYQPQHF.

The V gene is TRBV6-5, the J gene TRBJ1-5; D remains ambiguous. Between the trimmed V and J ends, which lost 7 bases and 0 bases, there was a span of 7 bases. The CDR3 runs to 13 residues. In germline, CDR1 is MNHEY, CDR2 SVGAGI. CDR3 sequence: CASKRDSNQPQHF. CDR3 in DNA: TGTGCCAGCAAGCGGGATAGCAATCAGCCCCAGCATTTT.

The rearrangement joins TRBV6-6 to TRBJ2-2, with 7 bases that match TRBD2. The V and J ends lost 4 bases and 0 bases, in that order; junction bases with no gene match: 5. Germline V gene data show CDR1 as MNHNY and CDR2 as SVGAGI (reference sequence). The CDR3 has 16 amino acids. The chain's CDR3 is CASSSRRGANTGELFF. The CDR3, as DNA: TGTGCCAGCAGTTCCAGACGGGGGGCGAACACCGGGGAGCTGTTTTTT.

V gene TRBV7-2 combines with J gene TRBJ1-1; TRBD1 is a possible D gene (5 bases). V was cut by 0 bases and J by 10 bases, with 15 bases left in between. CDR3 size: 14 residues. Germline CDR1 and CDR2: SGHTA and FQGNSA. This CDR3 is CASSLARGSGVAFF. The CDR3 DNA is TGTGCCAGCAGCTTAGCCCGGGGGTCGGGAGTAGCTTTCTTT.

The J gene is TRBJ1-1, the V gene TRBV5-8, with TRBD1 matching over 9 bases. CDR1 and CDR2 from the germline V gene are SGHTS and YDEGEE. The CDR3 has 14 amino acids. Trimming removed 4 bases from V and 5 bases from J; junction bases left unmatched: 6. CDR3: CASSLTGGNTEAFF. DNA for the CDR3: TGTGCCAGCAGCCTCACAGGGGGCAATACTGAAGCTTTCTTT.

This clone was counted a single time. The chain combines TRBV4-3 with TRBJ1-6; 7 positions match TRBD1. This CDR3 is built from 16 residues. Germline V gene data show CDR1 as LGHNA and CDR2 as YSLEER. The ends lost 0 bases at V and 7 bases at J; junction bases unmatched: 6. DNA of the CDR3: TGCGCCAGCAGCCAAGAAACACAGGGGCTAAATTCACCCCTCCACTTT. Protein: CASSQETQGLNSPLHF.

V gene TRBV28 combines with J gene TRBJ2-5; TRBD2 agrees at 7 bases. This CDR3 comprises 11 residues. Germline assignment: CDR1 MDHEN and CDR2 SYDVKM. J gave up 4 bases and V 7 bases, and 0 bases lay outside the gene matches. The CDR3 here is CASTGGETQYF. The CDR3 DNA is TGTGCCAGCACGGGAGGAGAGACCCAGTACTTC. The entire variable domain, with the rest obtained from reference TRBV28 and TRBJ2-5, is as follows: DVKVTQSSRYLVKRTGEKVFLECVQDMDHENMFWYRQDPGLGLRLIYFSYDVKMKEKGDIPEGYSVSREKKERFSLILESASTNQTSMYLCASTGGETQYFGPGTRLLVL.

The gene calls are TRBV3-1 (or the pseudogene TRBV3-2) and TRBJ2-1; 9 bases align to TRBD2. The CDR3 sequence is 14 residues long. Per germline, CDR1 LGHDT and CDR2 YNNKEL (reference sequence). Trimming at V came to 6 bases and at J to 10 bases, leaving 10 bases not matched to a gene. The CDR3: CASSPGLAIGEQFF. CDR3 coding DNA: TGTGCCAGCAGTCCCGGACTAGCGATTGGGGAGCAGTTCTTC.

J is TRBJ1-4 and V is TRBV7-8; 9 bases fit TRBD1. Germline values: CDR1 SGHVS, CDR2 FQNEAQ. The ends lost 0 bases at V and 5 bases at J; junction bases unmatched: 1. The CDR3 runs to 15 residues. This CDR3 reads CASSLAGTGNEKLFF. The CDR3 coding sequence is TGTGCCAGCAGCTTAGCGGGGACAGGGAATGAAAAACTGTTTTTT.

As DNA, the CDR3 is TGTGCCTGGAGTTTATCTGGAAACACCATATATTTT. It is translated as CAWSLSGNTIYF. V is TRBV30 and J is TRBJ1-3; D gene uncertain. CDR3 length: 12 amino acids. V was clipped by 2 bases and J by 1 base, with 3 bases between them. CDR1 and CDR2 (germline): GTSNPN, SVGIG (reference sequence).

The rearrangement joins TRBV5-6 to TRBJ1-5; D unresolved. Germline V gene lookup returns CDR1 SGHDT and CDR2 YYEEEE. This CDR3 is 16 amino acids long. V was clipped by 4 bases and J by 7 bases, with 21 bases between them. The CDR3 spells CASSRLRGLTGQPQHF. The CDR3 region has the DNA TGTGCCAGCAGCCGCCTACGGGGTTTAACGGGGCAGCCCCAGCATTTT.

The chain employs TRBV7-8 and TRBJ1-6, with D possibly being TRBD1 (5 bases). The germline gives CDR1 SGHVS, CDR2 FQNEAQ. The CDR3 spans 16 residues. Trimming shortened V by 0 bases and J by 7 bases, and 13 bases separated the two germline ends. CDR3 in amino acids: CASSLAGGLGNSPLHF. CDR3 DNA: TGTGCCAGCAGCTTAGCCGGGGGGTTAGGAAATTCACCCCTCCACTTT.

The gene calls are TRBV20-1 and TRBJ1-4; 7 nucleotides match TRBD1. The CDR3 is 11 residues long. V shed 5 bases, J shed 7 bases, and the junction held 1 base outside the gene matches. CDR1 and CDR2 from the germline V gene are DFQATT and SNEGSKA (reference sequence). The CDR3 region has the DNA TGCAGTGCTTACAGGGGTGAAAAACTGTTTTTT. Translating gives CSAYRGEKLFF.

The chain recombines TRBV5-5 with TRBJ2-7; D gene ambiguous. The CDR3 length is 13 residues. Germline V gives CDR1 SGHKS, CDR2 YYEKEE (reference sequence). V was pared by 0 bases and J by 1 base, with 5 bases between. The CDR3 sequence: CASSLAASYEQYF. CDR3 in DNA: TGTGCCAGCAGCTTGGCCGCGTCCTACGAGCAGTACTTC.

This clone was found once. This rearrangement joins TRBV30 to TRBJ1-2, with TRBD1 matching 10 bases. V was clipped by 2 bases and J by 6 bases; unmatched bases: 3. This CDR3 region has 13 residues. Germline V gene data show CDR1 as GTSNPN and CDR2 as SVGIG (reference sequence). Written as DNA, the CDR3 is TGTGCCTGGAGTTTGACAGGGGGCAATGGCTACACCTTC. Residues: CAWSLTGGNGYTF.

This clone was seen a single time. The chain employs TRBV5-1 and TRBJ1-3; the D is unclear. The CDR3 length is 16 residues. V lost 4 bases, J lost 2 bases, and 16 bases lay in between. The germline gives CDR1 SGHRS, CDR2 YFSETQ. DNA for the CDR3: TGCGCCAGCAGCCCCTCCGGGGTAGGGACTGGAAACACCATATATTTT. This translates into CASSPSGVGTGNTIYF.

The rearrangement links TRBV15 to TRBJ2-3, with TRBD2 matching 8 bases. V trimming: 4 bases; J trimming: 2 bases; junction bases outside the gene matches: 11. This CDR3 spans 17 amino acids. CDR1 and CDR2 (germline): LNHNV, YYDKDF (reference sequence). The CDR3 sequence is CATSTPATGLVTDTQYF. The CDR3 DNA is TGTGCCACCAGCACCCCTGCGACGGGACTAGTCACAGATACGCAGTATTTT.